The 23 T cell receptor beta chains presented below share a single source sample, sequenced in a study of tumor-infiltrating lymphocytes in glioblastoma multiforme. TCR beta libraries were built from RNA through three nested multiplex PCR rounds using modified ARM-PCR. A single record per CDR3 protein comes from TCRdb applying MiXCR to the multiplex PCR reads. The data contain about 12,000 distinct CDR3 sequences, 66% of them seen just once; the ten biggest clones take up 29%. The specimen sequenced was brain tumor tissue. All receptors come from a male donor with glioblastoma.

In the case of this clonotype: A much larger clonotype is one base distant, so this may be a read error. CDR3 protein: CSVAPWGVYEQYF. The DNA for the CDR3 is TGCAGCGTTGCCCCATGGGGAGTCTACGAGCAGTACTTC. The V gene is TRBV29-1, the J gene TRBJ2-7; D perhaps matches TRBD2 (5 bases). Germline CDR1 is SQVTM and CDR2 is ANQGSEA. Trimming left V 4 bases short and J 3 bases short, with 13 bases between. CDR3 size: 13 residues.

Worth noting for this clonotype: A junction end diverges from the germline sequence, so it may reflect a read error. V is TRBV5-4 and J is TRBJ2-5; the D gene could be TRBD1 or TRBD2 (5 bases each). CDR1 SGHNT and CDR2 YYREEE come from the germline V gene (reference sequence). The CDR3 contains 15 residues. The CDR3 protein is CASSSSRDAQETQYF. In nucleotides, the CDR3 is TGTGCCAGCAGCTCGAGTAGGGACGCCCAAGAGACTCAGTACTTC.

Concerning this clonotype itself: A much larger clone is a single base away; this may be a read error. The chain has TRBV2 and TRBJ2-1, with 8 nucleotides matching TRBD2. Germline V gene sequence: CDR1 SNHLY, CDR2 FYNNEI. There are 12 residues in the CDR3. V was pared by 6 bases and J by 9 bases, with 4 bases of the junction left unmatched. CDR3 nucleotide sequence: TGTGCCAGCAGCCTCCTAGCGGGTGAGCAGTTCTTC. Translating gives CASSLLAGEQFF.

Remarks on this clonotype: Sequence at one end of the junction differs from germline and may be a read error. V usage is TRBV20-1 and J usage is TRBJ1-3; 7 bases map to TRBD1. Germline assignment: CDR1 DFQATT and CDR2 SNEGSKA (reference sequence). This CDR3 region has 14 residues. The CDR3 DNA sequence: TGCAGTGCTAGTCCGACAGGGCCTGGAAAGACCATATATTTT. Translating it yields CSASPTGPGKTIYF.

This clonotype is medium-sized (0.01 to 0.1%). J is TRBJ1-1 and V is TRBV4-1; D not certain. The V end lost 0 bases, the J end lost 1 base, and 9 bases lay between the germline ends. CDR1 MGHRA and CDR2 YSYEKL come from the germline V gene. The CDR3 loop spans 15 amino acids. DNA for the CDR3: TGCGCCAGCAGCCAAGACCCAGGAGCGAACACTGAAGCTTTCTTT. This encodes CASSQDPGANTEAFF.

To note about this clonotype: One end of the junction does not line up with germline, which may come from a read error. The genes are TRBV29-1 and TRBJ2-3, with D perhaps TRBD2 (6 bases). Germline values: CDR1 SQVTM, CDR2 ANQGSEA. The CDR3 is made up of 13 amino acids. CDR3 in DNA: TGCAGCTTAGCCGGGACTCGCACAGAGACGCAGTACTTT. It codes for CSLAGTRTETQYF.

On this clonotype itself: This sequence may be a read error, since a much larger clone differs from it by one base. The chain links TRBV20-1 to TRBJ2-5; no clear D gene. The germline V gene encodes CDR1 DFQATT and CDR2 SNEGSKA (reference sequence). The CDR3 runs to 14 residues. For the CDR3, the DNA is TGCAGTGCTAGAGACGGCTCTCCGATGGAGACCCAGAACTTC. This codes for CSARDGSPMETQNF.

The chain carries TRBV29-1 and TRBJ1-2; D is unclear. Germline values: CDR1 SQVTM, CDR2 ANQGSEA. Trimming took 0 bases from V and 2 from J, leaving 7 bases between them. The CDR3 consists of 13 residues. The CDR3 bases are TGCAGCGTTGAAGACGGCAGGAACTATGGCTACACCTTC. This codes for CSVEDGRNYGYTF.

The V gene is TRBV29-1, the J gene TRBJ1-1, with D tentatively TRBD1 (5 bases). The CDR3 is 17 amino acids. Trimming took off 4 bases at V and 4 bases at J, with 25 bases between the two ends. CDR1 and CDR2 (germline): SQVTM, ANQGSEA. This CDR3 is CSVVFLRAGRFITEAFF. The DNA for the CDR3 is TGCAGCGTTGTTTTCCTGCGGGCAGGGCGATTTATCACTGAAGCTTTCTTT.

Worth noting for this clonotype: The conserved phenylalanine or tryptophan normally closing the CDR3 is absent here, so this likely arose from a read error. This chain connects TRBV9 to TRBJ2-1; 11 bases are a match to TRBD2. The V segment lost 6 bases and the J segment 9 bases; nucleotides outside the gene matches: 8. CDR1 is SGDLS, CDR2 YYNGEE, per germline. The CDR3 length is 14 residues. The CDR3 coding sequence is TGTGCCAGCACCTCCTTTAGCGGGAGGGGTGAGCAGTTCTCC. Translated: CASTSFSGRGEQFS.

The chain is built from TRBV6-1 and TRBJ1-6; no clear D gene. V was trimmed by 4 bases and J by 9 bases, leaving 13 bases between them. This CDR3 region has 14 residues. Germline CDR1 is MNHNS and CDR2 is SASEGT. CDR3 coding DNA: TGTGCCAGCAGTGCGACGGTGGAGAGTTCACCCCTCCACTTT. The encoded protein is CASSATVESSPLHF.

This chain uses TRBV10-3 with TRBJ1-2; the match to TRBD1 covers 7 bases. Germline assignment: CDR1 ENHRY and CDR2 SYGVKD. The CDR3 runs 17 residues. The V segment lost 4 bases and the J segment 0 bases; nucleotides outside the gene matches: 11. CDR3 sequence: CAISGGQTMTTNYGYTF. In nucleotides, the CDR3 is TGTGCCATCAGTGGGGGACAGACAATGACTACTAACTATGGCTACACCTTC.

There are a few counts of this clonotype. The chain employs TRBV11-2 and TRBJ2-1; a weak D match, TRBD1 (5 bases). Trimming stripped 2 bases from V and 8 bases from J, with 10 bases between. Looked up from germline, CDR1 is SGHAT and CDR2 is FQNNGV. This CDR3 region has 13 residues. The CDR3 DNA is TGTGCCAGCAGCTTAAGCAGGGTCTATGAGCAGTTCTTC. This sequence encodes CASSLSRVYEQFF.

The chain employs TRBV11-1 and TRBJ2-2; D unresolved. The germline gives CDR1 SGHAT, CDR2 FQDESV (reference sequence). V was cut by 3 bases and J by 6 bases, with 14 bases left in between. CDR3 length equals 15 residues. For the CDR3, the DNA is TGTGCCAGCAGCTTGATGGCGACGGACGCCGGGGAGCTGTTTTTT. Translation: CASSLMATDAGELFF.

This clonotype was seen a few times. An end of the junction does not agree with germline; a read error may underlie this. The chain has TRBV3-1 and TRBJ2-6; D is perhaps TRBD1 (5 bases). The germline gives CDR1 LGHDT, CDR2 YNNKEL (reference sequence). This CDR3 contains 16 residues. The CDR3 sequence: CASNDQRPSGADVLTF. The DNA for the CDR3 is TGTGCCAGCAACGACCAAAGGCCCTCTGGGGCCGACGTCCTGACTTTC.

The rearrangement uses TRBV12-3 or TRBV12-4 and TRBJ1-3; D gene ambiguous. V dropped 6 bases and J dropped 5 bases, with 5 bases sitting between them. The CDR3 has 11 residues. CDR3 nucleotides: TGTGCCAGCAGATTTCGAAACACCATATATTTT. Encoded protein: CASRFRNTIYF.

With respect to this clonotype: A read error may account for a junction end that differs from germline. The chain carries TRBV11-2 and TRBJ2-3; D uncertain. Germline CDR1 and CDR2: SGHAT and FQNNGV. The CDR3 consists of 14 residues. In nucleotides, the CDR3 is TGTGCCAGCAGCTTCGAGATTAGCATAGATACGCAGTATTTT. This gives the protein CASSFEISIDTQYF.

This clonotype was counted ten times or more. The chain carries TRBV7-9 and TRBJ2-1, with TRBD2 identical over 9 bases. Germline lookup yields CDR1 SEHNR and CDR2 FQNEAQ (reference sequence). V was pared by 5 bases and J by 7 bases, with 12 bases of the junction left unmatched. The CDR3 consists of 16 residues. The CDR3 loop reads CASSPFSGSAKNEQFF. CDR3 sequence (DNA): TGTGCCAGCAGCCCGTTTAGCGGGAGCGCAAAGAATGAGCAGTTCTTC.

V and J are TRBV20-1 and TRBJ1-6; 8 bases line up with TRBD1. This CDR3 region has 16 residues. The germline CDR1 and CDR2 sequences are DFQATT and SNEGSKA (reference sequence). Trimming at V came to 4 bases and at J to 1 base, leaving 6 bases not matched to a gene. In DNA, the CDR3 is TGCAGTGCTAACCAGGGGGCCTGGTCCTATAATTCACCCCTCCACTTT. This codes for CSANQGAWSYNSPLHF.

The chain links TRBV9 to TRBJ2-7, with D tentatively TRBD2 (5 bases). Deletions cut 4 bases from V and 4 bases from J, with 12 bases between. Germline lookup yields CDR1 SGDLS and CDR2 YYNGEE. The CDR3 totals 13 residues. In DNA, the CDR3 is TGTGCCAGCAGCCCCGGGATGGCATACGAGCAGTACTTC. Encoded protein: CASSPGMAYEQYF.

As regards this clonotype: The germline gene is not matched at one end of the junction; a read error may be the cause. The rearrangement uses TRBV10-2 and TRBJ1-5; D is unresolved. Per germline, CDR1 WSHSY and CDR2 SAAADI. The CDR3 is made up of 15 amino acids. Written as DNA, the CDR3 is TGCGCCAGCAGACCCTTGGCGACAAGCGATCAGCCCCAGCGTTTT. Translated: CASRPLATSDQPQRF.

This clonotype was detected only a few times. The V and J genes are TRBV6-5 and TRBJ2-1, with unresolved D. Germline assignment: CDR1 MNHEY and CDR2 SVGAGI. This CDR3 has 14 amino acids. The V and J ends lost 5 bases and 12 bases respectively, with 20 bases between them. CDR3: CASSPRPYSNGQFF. Here the CDR3 DNA reads TGTGCCAGCAGTCCTAGGCCCTATAGCAACGGGCAGTTCTTC.

As regards this clonotype: The CDR3 end shows no conserved phenylalanine or tryptophan, and so a read error is likely. The chain is built from TRBV29-1 and TRBJ2-5; D gene unclear. The germline V gene encodes CDR1 SQVTM and CDR2 ANQGSEA. V lost 6 bases to trimming and J lost 1 base, with 18 bases between them. CDR3 length: 15 amino acids. The CDR3 DNA follows: TGCAGCGTACAAAAGGATAGCATAATCCAAGAGACCCAGTACTTA. This codes for CSVQKDSIIQETQYL.